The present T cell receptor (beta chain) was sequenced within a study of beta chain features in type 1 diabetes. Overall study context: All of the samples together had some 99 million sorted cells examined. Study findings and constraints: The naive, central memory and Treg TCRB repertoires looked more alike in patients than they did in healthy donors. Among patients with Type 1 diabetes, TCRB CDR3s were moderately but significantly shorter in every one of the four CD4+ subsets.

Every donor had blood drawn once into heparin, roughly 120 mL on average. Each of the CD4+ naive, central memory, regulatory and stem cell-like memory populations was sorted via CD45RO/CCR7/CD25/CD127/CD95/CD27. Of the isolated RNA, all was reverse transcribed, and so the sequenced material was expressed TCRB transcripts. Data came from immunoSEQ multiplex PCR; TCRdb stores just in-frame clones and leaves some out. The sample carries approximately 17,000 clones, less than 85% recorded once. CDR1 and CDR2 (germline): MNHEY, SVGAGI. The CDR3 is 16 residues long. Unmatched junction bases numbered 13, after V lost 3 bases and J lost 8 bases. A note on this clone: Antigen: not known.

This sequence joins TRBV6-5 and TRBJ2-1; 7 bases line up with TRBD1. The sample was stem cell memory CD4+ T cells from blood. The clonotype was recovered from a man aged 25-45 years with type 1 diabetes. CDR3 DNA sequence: TGTGCCAGCAGTTATGCAATTACAACAGGGGCCGATGAGCAGTTCTTC. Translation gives CASSYAITTGADEQFF.